This T cell receptor (beta chain) was profiled in a study of CD8+ T cells in alopecia areata listed by TCRdb under 2018. Describing the broader study: In both human patients and the C3H/HeJ mouse model, the study applied high-throughput TCRbeta sequencing to look at T cell clonal expansion in alopecia areata. In humans, TCRbeta sequencing was performed on scalp tissue and on sorted CD4+ and CD8+ peripheral blood T cells from healthy controls and from patients with patchy or totalis/universalis alopecia areata. Clonality in the scalp was compared among normal scalp (n=4), patchy alopecia areata scalp (n=8), and alopecia totalis/universalis scalp (n=8). RNA was extracted with the PAXgene miRNA kit for fixed scalp, the miRNeasy kit for PBMCs, and the RNeasy kit for mouse skin. TCRbeta CDR3 regions were amplified by immunoSEQ multiplex PCR with 35 Vbeta forward and 13 Jbeta reverse primers.

This clone is categorized as medium-sized (0.01 to 0.1%). Its recognized antigen is unknown. The input lacks base qualities; no much larger clone sits a single base away. Peripheral blood and lesional scalp punch biopsies were obtained from patients with alopecia areata. PBMCs were isolated by density centrifugation and stained for CD3, CD4 and CD8, and CD4+ and CD8+ T cells were sorted on a FACSAria. As part of a multicenter biomarker study, untreated alopecia areata patients were recruited. In roughly five patients from the biomarker study, the blood CD8+ T cells went through an additional sort into NKG2D-low and NKG2D-high fractions. The protocol used for the library was the immunoSEQ multiplex PCR assay. To provide template for TCR sequencing, every sample had RNA extracted and reverse transcribed into cDNA. First-strand cDNA was synthesized using SuperScript III with a 2:1 mix of oligo-dT and random hexamers. Amplification bias was assessed with a synthetic immune receptor repertoire, and residual bias was removed computationally. Per the original workflow: Raw reads were preprocessed for error removal, and CDR3 was defined according to IMGT conventions as running from the conserved cysteine to phenylalanine. Clonality was computed by normalizing Shannon entropy by log2 of the number of productive unique TCRs and subtracting the result from 1. Scalp TCRbeta sequences were cross-referenced with sorted blood CD4 and CD8 repertoires so that the CD4 or CD8 identity of scalp clones could be inferred. TCRdb limited this immuneACCESS table to in-frame rearrangements with V and J called. A share of clones is missing; checked studies link under half to unresolved V genes, and the rest is unexplained. The D gene and trimming were derived from the DNA, and the V and J assignments and clone size from that table. Present in this sample are 100,000 to 150,000 clones, less than 50% of which were seen just once. Over 9.5% of the sample rests with the top ten.

The CDR1 and CDR2 encoded by the germline V gene (reference sequence) are SGHNT and YYREEE. The CDR3 covers 16 residues, taking in both the cysteine and the phenylalanine. CDR3 DNA only is kept here, 48 bases in frame from base 1. From V the trimming removes 3 bases and from J it removes 6 bases, while the gene matches leave 11 bases of the junction unaccounted for. Broad study findings and their caveats: Resident alphabeta T cells in normal human skin are also sequenced, complicating scalp TCR repertoire analysis, unlike mouse skin dominated by gammadelta T cells. Shared TCR sequences between patients were less evident than in mice, which may be partly attributable to HLA diversity in the patient population. Compared with normal scalp, lesional scalp, particularly in alopecia totalis/universalis, had higher clonality and more expanded CD8+ clones, which suggests antigenic drive.

The sequenced sample consisted of NKG2D-low CD8+ T cells sorted from blood. Taken with the paper, the label for cell subset or site translates to: sorted CD8+ NKG2D-low blood T cells. The rearrangement combines TRBV5-4 with TRBJ1-4, and TRBD1 matches 7 of the central bases. This receptor was identified in a human donor with alopecia areata. The nucleotide sequence is given as TGTGCCAGCAGCTCGCAGGGGGGGGGCTCGGATGAAAAACTGTTTTTT. It translates as CASSSQGGGSDEKLFF.